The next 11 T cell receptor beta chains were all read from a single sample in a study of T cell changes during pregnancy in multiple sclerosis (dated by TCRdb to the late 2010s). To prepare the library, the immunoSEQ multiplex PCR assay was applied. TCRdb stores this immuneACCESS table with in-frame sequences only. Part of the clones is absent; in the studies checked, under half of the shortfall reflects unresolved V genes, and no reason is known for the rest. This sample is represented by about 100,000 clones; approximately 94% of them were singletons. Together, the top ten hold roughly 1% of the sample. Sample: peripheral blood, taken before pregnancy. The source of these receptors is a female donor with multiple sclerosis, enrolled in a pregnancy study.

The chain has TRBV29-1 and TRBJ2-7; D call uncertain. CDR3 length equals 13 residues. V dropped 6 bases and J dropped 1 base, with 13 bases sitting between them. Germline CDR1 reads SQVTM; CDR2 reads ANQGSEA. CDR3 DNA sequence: TGCAGCGTAGGTAAGCGAGAATCCTACGAGCAGTACTTC. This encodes CSVGKRESYEQYF.

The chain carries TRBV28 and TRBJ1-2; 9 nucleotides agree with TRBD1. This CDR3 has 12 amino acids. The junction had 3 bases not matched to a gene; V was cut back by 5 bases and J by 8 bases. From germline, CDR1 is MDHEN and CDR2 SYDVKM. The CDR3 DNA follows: TGTGCCAGCAGTCGGGACAGGGAAGGCTACACCTTC. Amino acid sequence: CASSRDREGYTF.

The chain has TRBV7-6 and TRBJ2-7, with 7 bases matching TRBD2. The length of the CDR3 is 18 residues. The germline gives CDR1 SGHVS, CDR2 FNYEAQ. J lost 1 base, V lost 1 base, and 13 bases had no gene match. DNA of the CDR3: TGTGCCAGCAGCTTAGGGCCCCAGAGAAGGGAGGGTTCCTACGAGCAGTACTTC. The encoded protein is CASSLGPQRREGSYEQYF.

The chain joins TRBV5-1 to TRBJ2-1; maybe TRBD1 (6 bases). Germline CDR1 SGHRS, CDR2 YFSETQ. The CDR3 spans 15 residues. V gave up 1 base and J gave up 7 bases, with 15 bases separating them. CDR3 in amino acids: CASSLQGGIVNEQFF. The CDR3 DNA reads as TGCGCCAGCAGCTTGCAAGGGGGTATTGTAAATGAGCAGTTCTTC.

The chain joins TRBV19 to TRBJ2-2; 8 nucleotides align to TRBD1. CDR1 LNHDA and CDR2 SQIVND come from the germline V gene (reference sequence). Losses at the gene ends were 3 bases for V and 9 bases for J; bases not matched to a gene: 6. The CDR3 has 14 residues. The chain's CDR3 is CASSMQGAVRELFF. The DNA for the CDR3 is TGTGCCAGTAGTATGCAGGGGGCGGTAAGGGAGCTGTTTTTT.

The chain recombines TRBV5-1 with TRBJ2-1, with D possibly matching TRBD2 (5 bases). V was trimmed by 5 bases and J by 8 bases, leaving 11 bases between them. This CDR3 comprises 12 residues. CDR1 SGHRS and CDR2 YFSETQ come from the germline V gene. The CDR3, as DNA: TGCGCCAGCAGGGCTGCGGGCGATGAGCAGTTCTTC. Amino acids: CASRAAGDEQFF.

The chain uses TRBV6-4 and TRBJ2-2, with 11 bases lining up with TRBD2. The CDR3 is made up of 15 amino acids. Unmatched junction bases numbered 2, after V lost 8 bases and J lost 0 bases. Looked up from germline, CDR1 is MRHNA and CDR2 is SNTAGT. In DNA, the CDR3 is TGTGCCAGCCGGGGACTAGCGGCGAACACCGGGGAGCTGTTTTTT. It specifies CASRGLAANTGELFF.

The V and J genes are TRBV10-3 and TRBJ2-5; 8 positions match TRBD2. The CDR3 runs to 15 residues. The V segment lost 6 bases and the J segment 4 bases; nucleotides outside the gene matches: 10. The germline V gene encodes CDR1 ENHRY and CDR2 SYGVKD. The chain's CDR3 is CAIRRGAGSGETQYF. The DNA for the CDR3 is TGTGCCATCAGGCGGGGGGCGGGATCAGGAGAGACCCAGTACTTC.

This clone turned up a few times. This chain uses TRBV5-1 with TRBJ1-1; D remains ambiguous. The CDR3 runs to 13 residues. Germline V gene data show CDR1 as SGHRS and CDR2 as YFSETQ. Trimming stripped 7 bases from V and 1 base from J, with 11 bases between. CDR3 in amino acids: CASAIRENTEAFF. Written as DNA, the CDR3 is TGCGCCAGCGCCATACGGGAGAACACTGAAGCTTTCTTT.

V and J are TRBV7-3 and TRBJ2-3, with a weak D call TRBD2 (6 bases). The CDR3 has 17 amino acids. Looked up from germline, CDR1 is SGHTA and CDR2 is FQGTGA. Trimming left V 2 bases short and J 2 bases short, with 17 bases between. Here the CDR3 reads CASSLYPGVRDTDTQYF. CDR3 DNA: TGTGCCAGCAGCTTATATCCGGGGGTTCGGGACACAGATACGCAGTATTTT.

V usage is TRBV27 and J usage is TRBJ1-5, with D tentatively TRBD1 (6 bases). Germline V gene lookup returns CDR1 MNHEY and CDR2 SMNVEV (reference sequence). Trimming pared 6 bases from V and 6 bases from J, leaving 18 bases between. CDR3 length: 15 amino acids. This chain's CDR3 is CASSPYTGSRQPQHF. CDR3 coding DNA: TGTGCCAGCAGCCCCTATACAGGGTCGCGTCAGCCCCAGCATTTT.